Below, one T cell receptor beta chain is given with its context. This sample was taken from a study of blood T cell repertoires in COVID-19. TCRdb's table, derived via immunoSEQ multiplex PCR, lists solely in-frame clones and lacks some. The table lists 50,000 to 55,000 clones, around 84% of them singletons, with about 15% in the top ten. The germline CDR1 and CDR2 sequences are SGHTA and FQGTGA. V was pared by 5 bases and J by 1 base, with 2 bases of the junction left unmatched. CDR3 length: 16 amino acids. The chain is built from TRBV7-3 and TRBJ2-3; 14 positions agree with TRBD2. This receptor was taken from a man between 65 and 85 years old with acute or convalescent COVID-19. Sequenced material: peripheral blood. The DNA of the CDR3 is TGTGCCAGCAGCGGGGGACTAGCGGGGGGCACAGATACGCAGTATTTT. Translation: CASSGGLAGGTDTQYF.